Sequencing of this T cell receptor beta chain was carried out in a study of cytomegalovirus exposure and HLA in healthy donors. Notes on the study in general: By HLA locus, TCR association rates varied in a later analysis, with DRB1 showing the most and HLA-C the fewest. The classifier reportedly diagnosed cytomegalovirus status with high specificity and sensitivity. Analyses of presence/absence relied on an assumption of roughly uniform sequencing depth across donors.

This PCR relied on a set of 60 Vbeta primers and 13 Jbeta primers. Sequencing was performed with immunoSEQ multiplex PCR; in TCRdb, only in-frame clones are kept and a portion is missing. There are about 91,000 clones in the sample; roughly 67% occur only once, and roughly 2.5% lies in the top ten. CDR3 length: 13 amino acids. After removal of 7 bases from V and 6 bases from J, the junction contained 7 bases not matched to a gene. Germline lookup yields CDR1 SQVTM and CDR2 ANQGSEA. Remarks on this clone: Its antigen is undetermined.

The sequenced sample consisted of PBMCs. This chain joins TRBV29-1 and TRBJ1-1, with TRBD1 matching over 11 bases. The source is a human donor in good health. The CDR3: CSADPGQGAEAFF. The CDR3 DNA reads TGCAGCGCTGATCCGGGACAGGGGGCTGAAGCTTTCTTT.